Described below is a single T cell receptor beta chain sequence and its context. Antigen specificity is unknown. TCRdb ran MiXCR on the reads and lists one entry per CDR3 protein. The table has about 280,000 distinct CDR3 sequences, roughly a fifth seen once. The entry originates in a study of T cell repertoires in cytomegalovirus infection. Study overall: Public TCR beta signatures were indicative of both CMV infection and a matching HLA type.

The CDR3 loop spans 16 amino acids. Per germline, CDR1 MNHNY and CDR2 SVGAGI (reference sequence). After removal of 6 bases from V and 2 bases from J, the junction contained 9 bases not matched to a gene. The source of this sequence is a human donor in good health (CMV status not recorded). Some clones in this sample may be carry-over from other donors' samples. The material sequenced was cultured PBMCs, taken from culture after CMV antigen stimulation. The chain is built from TRBV6-6 and TRBJ2-7; TRBD2 matches 11 bases. The CDR3 sequence: CASRRPGLADTYEQYV. The CDR3 DNA reads TGTGCCAGCAGGCGGCCGGGACTAGCGGACACCTACGAGCAGTACGTC.